Below, 21 T cell receptor beta chains from the same sample are listed, as sequenced in a study of immune evolution from preneoplasia to lung adenocarcinoma. The method was immunoSEQ multiplex PCR; TCRdb's version includes in-frame clones alone and lacks a portion of them. Here the sample spans 4,000 to 5,500 clones, approximately 80% being singletons. Sequencing used FFPE adjacent normal lung tissue. These receptors came from a donor older than 65 with lung adenocarcinoma.

The V call is TRBV18, the J call TRBJ2-4; 9 bases match TRBD2. Germline V CDR1 and CDR2: KGHSH, LQKENI. J was trimmed by 0 bases and V by 0 bases; bases with no gene match: 3. This CDR3 contains 17 residues. The CDR3 DNA reads as TGTGCCAGCTCACCACCTGATAGCGGGGGAGCCAAAAACATTCAGTACTTC. Translated: CASSPPDSGGAKNIQYF.

This clone appeared once. The chain recombines TRBV28 with TRBJ1-2; TRBD1 aligns across 7 bases. In germline, CDR1 is MDHEN, CDR2 SYDVKM. The junction had 11 bases not matched to a gene; V was cut back by 5 bases and J by 8 bases. The CDR3 is made up of 14 amino acids. CDR3 coding DNA: TGTGCCAGCAGTCCCCCGAGGGGGCTAGAAGGCTACACCTTC. Its protein product is CASSPPRGLEGYTF.

This clone occurred once. V and J are TRBV4-1 and TRBJ2-1; possible D gene TRBD1, 5 bases. Trimming removed 0 bases from V and 5 bases from J, with 14 bases in between. CDR3 length equals 16 residues. The germline V gene has CDR1 MGHRA and CDR2 YSYEKL. The CDR3 DNA sequence: TGCGCCAGCAGCCAAGATTCCGGGTACAGGAACAATGAGCAGTTCTTC. Its protein is CASSQDSGYRNNEQFF.

The chain recombines TRBV4-1 with TRBJ2-3, with D possibly being TRBD2 (5 bases). Germline loops: CDR1 MGHRA, CDR2 YSYEKL. The V end lost 3 bases, the J end lost 0 bases, and 13 bases lay between the germline ends. The CDR3 sequence is 16 residues long. CDR3 DNA sequence: TGCGCCAGCAGCCAGCTCTTGGGAGCTAGCACAGATACGCAGTATTTT. Protein sequence: CASSQLLGASTDTQYF.

The table lists this clone with a few counts. This chain connects TRBV7-9 to TRBJ1-1; no clear D gene. The length of the CDR3 is 16 residues. Germline CDR1 SEHNR, CDR2 FQNEAQ (reference sequence). Trimming took 5 bases from V and 7 from J, leaving 23 bases between them. CDR3 residues: CASSRLISLGGGEAFF. CDR3 nucleotide sequence: TGTGCCAGCAGCCGTCTAATATCGTTGGGCGGCGGTGAAGCTTTCTTT.

The chain recombines TRBV18 with TRBJ1-2; perhaps TRBD1 as D (6 bases). Germline CDR1 is KGHSH and CDR2 is LQKENI. The CDR3 loop spans 12 amino acids. The ends were cut back, 3 bases at V and 4 bases at J, with 6 bases in the middle. In DNA, the CDR3 is TGTGCCAGCTCACCGGACAGCTATGGCTACACCTTC. This codes for CASSPDSYGYTF.

The chain has TRBV19 and TRBJ2-7; D is perhaps TRBD1 (6 bases). The CDR3 has 13 residues. CDR1 and CDR2 from the germline V gene are LNHDA and SQIVND (reference sequence). V lost 8 bases and J 1 base, leaving 12 bases between the germline ends. The CDR3 loop reads CASSQGSSYEQYF. The CDR3 region has the DNA TGTGCCAGTTCACAGGGATCATCCTACGAGCAGTACTTC. The variable domain in full, with the rest retrieved from reference TRBV19 and TRBJ2-7, is DGGITQSPKYLFRKEGQNVTLSCEQNLNHDAMYWYRQDPGQGLRLIYYSQIVNDFQKGDIAEGYSVSREKKESFPLTVTSAQKNPTAFYLCASSQGSSYEQYFGPGTRLTVT.

The CDR3 DNA sequence: TGTGCCAGCTCGGCGGGGAACCTGGATGGCTACACCTTC. Protein sequence: CASSAGNLDGYTF. V gene TRBV18 combines with J gene TRBJ1-2; D is ambiguous. The CDR3 has 13 amino acids. Germline loops: CDR1 KGHSH, CDR2 LQKENI. V lost 6 bases, J lost 6 bases, and 14 bases lay in between.

The chain couples TRBV2 to TRBJ1-5; D not resolved. Per the germline V gene, CDR1 is SNHLY and CDR2 is FYNNEI. CDR3 size: 13 residues. Deletions cut 5 bases from V and 4 bases from J, with 9 bases between. CDR3 sequence reads: CASSLVGNQPQHF. The CDR3, as DNA: TGTGCCAGCAGTCTAGTTGGGAATCAGCCCCAGCATTTT.

The chain recombines TRBV6-5 with TRBJ1-1; TRBD1 matches at 9 bases. The CDR3 length is 14 residues. Germline V gene data show CDR1 as MNHEY and CDR2 as SVGAGI. The J segment lost 4 bases and the V segment lost 5 bases, leaving 5 bases of the junction unmatched. CDR3 in amino acids: CASSGLTGGTEAFF. CDR3 nucleotides: TGTGCCAGCAGTGGCCTGACAGGGGGCACTGAAGCTTTCTTT.

J is TRBJ2-2 and V is TRBV2; 8 nucleotides agree with TRBD2. The ends lost 2 bases at V and 1 base at J; junction bases unmatched: 3. This CDR3 is 16 amino acids long. CDR1 and CDR2 (germline): SNHLY, FYNNEI. The CDR3 DNA is TGTGCCAGCAGTGAAAGCCTAGCGGGGAACACCGGGGAGCTGTTTTTT. Protein: CASSESLAGNTGELFF.

The chain recombines TRBV2 with TRBJ1-2; 10 bases are shared with TRBD1. The junction had 3 bases not matched to a gene; V was cut back by 5 bases and J by 9 bases. The CDR3 extends over 12 amino acids. Germline loops: CDR1 SNHLY, CDR2 FYNNEI. The DNA of the CDR3 is TGTGCCAGCAGTAAGGGACAGGGGAGCTACACCTTC. Encoded protein: CASSKGQGSYTF.

The chain combines TRBV6-1 with TRBJ1-1; 7 bases match TRBD1. The V gene end was trimmed by 6 bases and the J gene end by 4 bases; junction bases not matched to a gene: 14. The CDR3 is 16 residues long. Germline CDR1 reads MNHNS; CDR2 reads SASEGT. The CDR3 protein is CASSEPRQGAGTEAFF. The CDR3 coding sequence is TGTGCCAGCAGCGAACCTCGACAGGGAGCGGGCACTGAAGCTTTCTTT.

The chain combines TRBV9 with TRBJ2-3, with 14 bases identical to TRBD2. The J segment lost 5 bases and the V segment lost 4 bases, leaving 9 bases of the junction unmatched. The CDR3 has 17 amino acids. Germline V gene lookup returns CDR1 SGDLS and CDR2 YYNGEE. For the CDR3, the DNA is TGTGCCAGCAGCCGAATGACTAGCGGGAGGGGTAAAGATACGCAGTATTTT. Its translation: CASSRMTSGRGKDTQYF. Combining the CDR3 with reference TRBV9 and TRBJ2-3 gives the whole variable domain DSGVTQTPKHLITATGQRVTLRCSPRSGDLSVYWYQQSLDQGLQFLIQYYNGEERAKGNILERFSAQQFPDLHSELNLSSLELGDSALYFCASSRMTSGRGKDTQYFGPGTRLTVL.

The rearrangement links TRBV6-1 to TRBJ2-7, with unresolved D. The CDR3 runs to 15 residues. Trimming took off 2 bases at V and 2 bases at J, with 13 bases between the two ends. CDR1 is MNHNS and CDR2 is SASEGT in the germline V gene. The CDR3 is CASSEFAGSAYEQYF. The CDR3, as DNA: TGTGCCAGCAGTGAATTCGCAGGATCAGCCTACGAGCAGTACTTC.

The chain employs TRBV30 and TRBJ2-2, with D possibly called TRBD1 or TRBD2 (5 bases each). Germline V gene sequence: CDR1 GTSNPN, CDR2 SVGIG (reference sequence). Trimming shortened V by 3 bases and J by 5 bases, and 16 bases separated the two germline ends. This CDR3 is 15 amino acids long. The CDR3 nucleotides are TGTGCCTGGAGACGGGGCGGGTCGGAAACCGGGGAGCTGTTTTTT. Translation gives CAWRRGGSETGELFF.

The V call is TRBV29-1, the J call TRBJ2-1, with unresolved D. The CDR3 contains 13 residues. The germline gives CDR1 SQVTM, CDR2 ANQGSEA. V dropped 6 bases and J dropped 0 bases, with 9 bases sitting between them. The DNA of the CDR3 is TGCAGCGTATCCTCCGGCTCCTACAATGAGCAGTTCTTC. It codes for CSVSSGSYNEQFF.

This chain links TRBV30 with TRBJ1-1, with D uncertain. CDR3 length: 12 amino acids. Germline V CDR1 and CDR2: GTSNPN, SVGIG (reference sequence). Trimming took off 2 bases at V and 6 bases at J, with 10 bases between the two ends. Written as DNA, the CDR3 is TGTGCCTGGAGTATTGGGCTCGCTGAAGCTTTCTTT. Protein: CAWSIGLAEAFF.

The rearrangement links TRBV25-1 to TRBJ1-1; D possibly corresponds to TRBD1 (5 bases). V shed 5 bases and J shed 1 base, with 11 bases lying between them. The CDR3 runs 14 residues. Germline V gene sequence: CDR1 MGHDK, CDR2 SYGVNS. The CDR3 DNA is TGTGCCAGCAGTATTGTGGGGACGAACACTGAAGCTTTCTTT. It encodes CASSIVGTNTEAFF.

V gene TRBV5-4 combines with J gene TRBJ2-7; maybe TRBD1 (6 bases). Germline values: CDR1 SGHNT, CDR2 YYREEE (reference sequence). The V and J ends lost 2 bases and 6 bases respectively, with 12 bases between them. The CDR3 spans 13 residues. The CDR3 DNA reads as TGTGCCAGCAGCTTACCTGACAGGACCGAGCAGTACTTC. This translates into CASSLPDRTEQYF.

In its sample, this clone was seen once. The CDR3 sequence: CASSQDGTGGQPQHF. The DNA for the CDR3 is TGTGCCAGCAGCCAAGATGGTACAGGAGGCCAGCCCCAGCATTTT. The rearrangement links TRBV4-2 to TRBJ1-5; weak D call: TRBD1 (5 bases). CDR3 length: 15 residues. Germline V gene lookup returns CDR1 LGHNA and CDR2 YNFKEQ. The ends were cut back, 0 bases at V and 7 bases at J, with 13 bases in the middle.